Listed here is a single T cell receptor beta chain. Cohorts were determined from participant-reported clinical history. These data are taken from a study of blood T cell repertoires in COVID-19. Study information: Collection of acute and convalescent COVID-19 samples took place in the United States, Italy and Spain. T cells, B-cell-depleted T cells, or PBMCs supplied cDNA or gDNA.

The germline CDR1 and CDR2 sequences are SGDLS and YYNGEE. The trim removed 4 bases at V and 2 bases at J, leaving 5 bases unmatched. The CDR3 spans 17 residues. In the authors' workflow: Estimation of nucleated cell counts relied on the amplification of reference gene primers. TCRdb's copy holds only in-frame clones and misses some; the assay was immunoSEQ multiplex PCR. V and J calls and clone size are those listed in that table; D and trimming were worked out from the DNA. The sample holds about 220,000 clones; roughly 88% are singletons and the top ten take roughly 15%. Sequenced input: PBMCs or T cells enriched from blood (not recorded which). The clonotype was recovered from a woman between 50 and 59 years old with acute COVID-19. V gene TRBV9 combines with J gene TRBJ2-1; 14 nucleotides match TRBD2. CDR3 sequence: CASSFGLAGGPYNEQFF. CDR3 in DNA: TGTGCCAGCAGCTTCGGACTAGCGGGAGGACCCTACAATGAGCAGTTCTTC. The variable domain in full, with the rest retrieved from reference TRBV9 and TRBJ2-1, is DSGVTQTPKHLITATGQRVTLRCSPRSGDLSVYWYQQSLDQGLQFLIQYYNGEERAKGNILERFSAQQFPDLHSELNLSSLELGDSALYFCASSFGLAGGPYNEQFFGPGTRLTVL.